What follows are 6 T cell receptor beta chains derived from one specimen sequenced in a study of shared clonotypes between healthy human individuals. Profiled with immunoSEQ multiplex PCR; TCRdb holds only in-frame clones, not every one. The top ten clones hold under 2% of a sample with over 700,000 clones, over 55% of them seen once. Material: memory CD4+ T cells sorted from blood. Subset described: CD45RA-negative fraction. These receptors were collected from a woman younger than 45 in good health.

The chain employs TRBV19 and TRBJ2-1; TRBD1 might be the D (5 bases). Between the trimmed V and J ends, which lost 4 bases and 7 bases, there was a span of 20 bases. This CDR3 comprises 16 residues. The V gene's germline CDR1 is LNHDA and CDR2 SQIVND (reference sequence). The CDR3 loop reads CASSTNGDREDNEQFF. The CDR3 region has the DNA TGTGCCAGTAGTACCAACGGCGACAGAGAGGATAATGAGCAGTTCTTC.

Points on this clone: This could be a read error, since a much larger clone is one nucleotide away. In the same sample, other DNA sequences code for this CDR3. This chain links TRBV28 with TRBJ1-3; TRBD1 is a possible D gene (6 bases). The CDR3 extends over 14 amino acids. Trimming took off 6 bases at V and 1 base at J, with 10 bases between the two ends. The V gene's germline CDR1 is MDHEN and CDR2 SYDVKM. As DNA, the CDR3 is TGTGCCAGCAGGCGACAGGCATCTGGAAACACCATATATTTT. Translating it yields CASRRQASGNTIYF.

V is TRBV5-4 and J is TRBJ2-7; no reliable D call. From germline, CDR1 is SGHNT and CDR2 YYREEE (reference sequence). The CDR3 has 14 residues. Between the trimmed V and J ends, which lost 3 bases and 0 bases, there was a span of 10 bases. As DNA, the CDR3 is TGTGCCAGCAGCTCCCGTAGAAGCTCCTACGAGCAGTACTTC. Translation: CASSSRRSSYEQYF.

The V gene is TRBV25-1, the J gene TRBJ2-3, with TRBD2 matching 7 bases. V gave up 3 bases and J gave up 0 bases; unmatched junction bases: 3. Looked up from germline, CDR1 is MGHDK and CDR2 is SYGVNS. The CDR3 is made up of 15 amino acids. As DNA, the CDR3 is TGTGCCAGCAGTGAGGGACTAACGAGCACAGATACGCAGTATTTT. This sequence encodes CASSEGLTSTDTQYF.

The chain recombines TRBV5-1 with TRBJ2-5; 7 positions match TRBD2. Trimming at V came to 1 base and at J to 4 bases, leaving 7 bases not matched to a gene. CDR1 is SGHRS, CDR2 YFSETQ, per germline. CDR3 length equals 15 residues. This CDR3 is CASSLWGTGGETQYF. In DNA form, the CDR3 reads TGCGCCAGCAGCTTGTGGGGGACGGGAGGAGAGACCCAGTACTTC. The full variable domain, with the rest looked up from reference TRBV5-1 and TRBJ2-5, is KAGVTQTPRYLIKTRGQQVTLSCSPISGHRSVSWYQQTPGQGLQFLFEYFSETQRNKGNFPGRFSGRQFSNSRSEMNVSTLELGDSALYLCASSLWGTGGETQYFGPGTRLLVL.

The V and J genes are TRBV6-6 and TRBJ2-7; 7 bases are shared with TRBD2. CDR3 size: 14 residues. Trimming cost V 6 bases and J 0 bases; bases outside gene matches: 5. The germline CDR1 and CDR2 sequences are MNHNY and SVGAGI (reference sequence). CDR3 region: CASRAGTNSYEQYF. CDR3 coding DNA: TGTGCCAGCAGAGCCGGGACTAACTCCTACGAGCAGTACTTC.